One sample yielded the 29 T cell receptor beta chains listed below, sequenced in a study of blood T cell repertoires in COVID-19. This table comes from immunoSEQ multiplex PCR, and its TCRdb copy is limited to in-frame clones, with some not included. The sample consists of 70,000 or so clones, about nine tenths of them appearing once. The sample taken for sequencing was peripheral blood. The receptors originated from a human donor in a cohort sampled during active COVID-19.

The gene calls are TRBV4-3 and TRBJ2-1; tentatively, D is TRBD2 (6 bases). Germline CDR1 and CDR2: LGHNA and YSLEER. Trimming removed 1 base from V and 0 bases from J, with 16 bases in between. This CDR3 is built from 18 residues. The CDR3 region has the DNA TGCGCCAGCAGCCAAGCCCCCCTAGCGTACAGCTCCTACAATGAGCAGTTCTTC. As protein: CASSQAPLAYSSYNEQFF.

This clone was picked up a small number of times. V is TRBV25-1 and J is TRBJ1-5, with D possibly matching TRBD1 (6 bases). The CDR3 covers 18 residues. Germline lookup yields CDR1 MGHDK and CDR2 SYGVNS. With 9 bases removed from V and 0 bases from J, the gap between germline ends came to 24 bases. Here the CDR3 reads CARASTGGSFYSNQPQHF. DNA of the CDR3: TGTGCCAGAGCCTCGACAGGCGGGTCTTTCTATAGCAATCAGCCCCAGCATTTT.

The chain couples TRBV5-1 to TRBJ2-3; 8 bases align to TRBD2. V shed 5 bases, J shed 1 base, and the junction held 3 bases outside the gene matches. The CDR3 loop spans 14 amino acids. Germline CDR1 is SGHRS and CDR2 is YFSETQ. CDR3: CASRASGRTDTQYF. CDR3 in DNA: TGCGCCAGCAGGGCTAGCGGGCGCACAGATACGCAGTATTTT.

The genes are TRBV6-4 and TRBJ1-1; D not resolved. Germline V CDR1 and CDR2: MRHNA, SNTAGT. Trimming cost V 6 bases and J 1 base, with 9 bases left between them. CDR3 length: 13 amino acids. The CDR3 DNA is TGTGCCAGCAGAAGGACTGAGAACACTGAAGCTTTCTTT. Its protein is CASRRTENTEAFF.

The chain recombines TRBV21-1 with TRBJ2-5; the table's D call, TRBD2, was not checked against the DNA. TRBV21-1 is deemed a pseudogene. This CDR3 contains 14 residues. As DNA, the CDR3 is TGTGCCAACATTAGAACAATTTTGGGGGGGACCCAGTACTTC. It encodes CANIRTILGGTQYF.

This clone was detected once. The chain employs TRBV6-1 and TRBJ2-7; unclear D gene. CDR3 length: 13 residues. The germline gives CDR1 MNHNS, CDR2 SASEGT. The V gene lost 3 bases and the J gene lost 2 bases, with 8 bases spanning the gap. CDR3 in amino acids: CASSDGWAYEQYF. CDR3 nucleotides: TGTGCCAGCAGTGACGGGTGGGCCTACGAGCAGTACTTC.

The chain couples TRBV6-2 or TRBV6-3 to TRBJ2-7; 7 nucleotides match TRBD1. The V and J ends lost 6 bases and 2 bases, in that order; junction bases with no gene match: 10. The germline V gene encodes CDR1 MNHEY and CDR2 SVGEGT. The CDR3 is 15 residues long. CDR3 sequence (DNA): TGTGCCAGCAGCCCCGGCCTAAGGGGGCCCTACGAGCAGTACTTC. It is translated as CASSPGLRGPYEQYF.

V gene TRBV6-6 combines with J gene TRBJ1-6; a weak D match, TRBD1 (5 bases). This CDR3 comprises 14 residues. CDR1 is MNHNY, CDR2 SVGAGI, per germline (reference sequence). The germline V and J ends were trimmed by 5 bases and 10 bases, with 15 bases remaining between them. The CDR3 region has the DNA TGTGCCAGCAGTATTACAGGTGGCAGCTCACCCCTCCACTTT. Translation: CASSITGGSSPLHF.

The genes are TRBV9 and TRBJ2-5; 9 bases match TRBD2. The trim removed 4 bases at V and 5 bases at J, leaving 9 bases unmatched. The germline gives CDR1 SGDLS, CDR2 YYNGEE. The CDR3 is 15 residues long. CDR3 amino acids: CASSSSGIGSETQYF. The CDR3 DNA is TGTGCCAGCAGCTCTAGCGGGATAGGTTCGGAGACCCAGTACTTC.

The rearrangement joins TRBV3-1 (or the pseudogene TRBV3-2) to TRBJ2-1; 9 bases fit TRBD2. Germline V gene data show CDR1 as LGHDT and CDR2 as YNNKEL (reference sequence). Trimming removed 0 bases from V and 6 bases from J; junction bases left unmatched: 0. This CDR3 is built from 14 residues. The CDR3 protein is CASSQEGLANEQFF. CDR3 bases: TGTGCCAGCAGCCAAGAGGGACTAGCCAATGAGCAGTTCTTC.

The chain employs TRBV7-9 and TRBJ2-3; D possibly corresponds to TRBD2 (7 bases). Germline V gene lookup returns CDR1 SEHNR and CDR2 FQNEAQ (reference sequence). V was cut by 2 bases and J by 4 bases, with 13 bases left in between. The CDR3 is 15 amino acids. This CDR3 reads CASSLRGRDADTQYF. CDR3 DNA sequence: TGTGCCAGCAGCTTAAGGGGGAGGGATGCAGATACGCAGTATTTT.

This clone was observed a few times. The chain links TRBV7-8 to TRBJ2-3, with D possibly matching TRBD1 (5 bases). This CDR3 is built from 13 residues. CDR1 and CDR2 from the germline V gene are SGHVS and FQNEAQ. Between the trimmed V and J ends, which lost 1 base and 6 bases, there was a span of 8 bases. The CDR3 protein is CASSLVGADTQYF. Written as DNA, the CDR3 is TGTGCCAGCAGCTTAGTAGGGGCGGATACGCAGTATTTT.

CDR3 residues: CASSLEGTGSQPQHF. DNA for the CDR3: TGTGCCAGCAGCTTAGAAGGGACAGGGTCTCAGCCCCAGCATTTT. This sequence joins TRBV7-9 and TRBJ1-5; 9 bases align to TRBD1. Per germline, CDR1 SEHNR and CDR2 FQNEAQ (reference sequence). The V and J ends lost 1 base and 6 bases, in that order; junction bases with no gene match: 4. The length of the CDR3 is 15 residues.

This clone was observed a single time. The chain carries TRBV6-5 and TRBJ1-2; TRBD1 matches 7 bases. Germline V gives CDR1 MNHEY, CDR2 SVGAGI. Trimming at V came to 8 bases and at J to 4 bases, leaving 10 bases not matched to a gene. The CDR3 sequence is 14 residues long. CDR3 coding DNA: TGTGCCAGCGTGCCCCCGGGACAGTTCTATGGCTACACCTTC. This translates into CASVPPGQFYGYTF.

The chain links TRBV3-1 (or the pseudogene TRBV3-2) to TRBJ2-7; weak D call: TRBD2 (7 bases). The germline CDR1 and CDR2 sequences are LGHDT and YNNKEL (reference sequence). This CDR3 contains 14 residues. V lost 1 base and J 5 bases, leaving 12 bases between the germline ends. In nucleotides, the CDR3 is TGTGCCAGCAGCCAAGTAGGGGGGAGGGACGAGCAGTACTTC. Translating it yields CASSQVGGRDEQYF.

This clone came up once. The chain employs TRBV6-6 and TRBJ2-3, with a tentative D call TRBD2 (6 bases). CDR1 and CDR2 (germline): MNHNY, SVGAGI (reference sequence). V shed 10 bases and J shed 4 bases, with 21 bases lying between them. This CDR3 comprises 15 residues. The CDR3 here is CATDPTGVIADTQYF. The DNA for the CDR3 is TGTGCCACCGACCCTACGGGAGTGATCGCAGATACGCAGTATTTT.

The chain is built from TRBV9 and TRBJ2-7, with a tentative D call TRBD2 (6 bases). The germline V gene encodes CDR1 SGDLS and CDR2 YYNGEE. The CDR3 loop spans 14 amino acids. V lost 0 bases and J 1 base, leaving 8 bases between the germline ends. The CDR3 DNA sequence: TGTGCCAGCAGCGTAGTAGGGACTTCCTACGAGCAGTACTTC. Residues: CASSVVGTSYEQYF.

CDR3 region: CSVEVRTYQETQYF. CDR3 sequence (DNA): TGCAGCGTTGAAGTGCGAACGTACCAAGAGACCCAGTACTTC. The V call is TRBV29-1, the J call TRBJ2-5; no definite D call. CDR3 length: 14 amino acids. Trimming left V 1 base short and J 0 bases short, with 9 bases between. Germline CDR1 is SQVTM and CDR2 is ANQGSEA.

This clone came up once. The genes are TRBV6-5 and TRBJ2-1, with 7 bases fitting TRBD2. CDR3 length equals 14 residues. CDR1 and CDR2 (germline): MNHEY, SVGAGI. Trimming cost V 7 bases and J 0 bases; bases outside gene matches: 3. The CDR3 sequence: CASKAGSSYNEQFF. Here the CDR3 DNA reads TGTGCCAGCAAAGCGGGGAGCTCCTACAATGAGCAGTTCTTC.

The chain employs TRBV7-8 and TRBJ2-3, with 11 bases lining up with TRBD2. The germline gives CDR1 SGHVS, CDR2 FQNEAQ. The CDR3 has 18 amino acids. The V gene end was trimmed by 3 bases and the J gene end by 3 bases; junction bases not matched to a gene: 11. Here the CDR3 DNA reads TGTGCCAGCAGCTTCGGACTAGCGGGTAGTAGAGAAACAGATACGCAGTATTTT. Translating it yields CASSFGLAGSRETDTQYF.

V gene TRBV18 combines with J gene TRBJ2-1; D is uncertain. From germline, CDR1 is KGHSH and CDR2 LQKENI. The CDR3 consists of 13 residues. Trimming cost V 6 bases and J 9 bases, with 15 bases left between them. DNA for the CDR3: TGTGCCAGCTCTCAAGCGTCCCCCATTGAGCAGTTCTTC. Translating it yields CASSQASPIEQFF.

The chain has TRBV10-3 and TRBJ2-1, with 8 bases identical to TRBD2. Losses at the gene ends were 6 bases for V and 3 bases for J; bases not matched to a gene: 4. Germline V CDR1 and CDR2: ENHRY, SYGVKD. This CDR3 spans 14 amino acids. This CDR3 reads CAISSGRDYNEQFF. The CDR3 DNA follows: TGTGCCATCAGCAGCGGGAGAGACTACAATGAGCAGTTCTTC.

This rearrangement joins TRBV6-5 to TRBJ2-2; D perhaps matches TRBD2 (5 bases). There are 14 residues in the CDR3. V lost 6 bases and J lost 4, with 12 bases in between. CDR1 is MNHEY and CDR2 is SVGAGI in the germline V gene. The CDR3 here is CASSLGLFTGELFF. CDR3 nucleotide sequence: TGTGCCAGCAGCCTTGGACTGTTCACCGGGGAGCTGTTTTTT.

The chain employs TRBV7-2 and TRBJ2-1; no clear D gene. Germline V gene sequence: CDR1 SGHTA, CDR2 FQGNSA. Trimming removed 5 bases from V and 3 bases from J, with 11 bases in between. The CDR3 runs 14 residues. CDR3 bases: TGTGCCAGCAGCCTGAGGTTCCTCTACAATGAGCAGTTCTTC. Amino acid sequence: CASSLRFLYNEQFF.

The rearrangement joins TRBV5-1 to TRBJ2-5, with TRBD2 matching 9 bases. The CDR3 is 13 residues long. The germline V gene has CDR1 SGHRS and CDR2 YFSETQ. Trimming removed 2 bases from V and 4 bases from J; junction bases left unmatched: 0. The CDR3 DNA reads as TGCGCCAGCAGCTTACTAGCGGGAGAGACCCAGTACTTC. This translates into CASSLLAGETQYF. The full variable domain, rest sourced from reference TRBV5-1 and TRBJ2-5, is KAGVTQTPRYLIKTRGQQVTLSCSPISGHRSVSWYQQTPGQGLQFLFEYFSETQRNKGNFPGRFSGRQFSNSRSEMNVSTLELGDSALYLCASSLLAGETQYFGPGTRLLVL.

The V and J genes are TRBV29-1 and TRBJ2-1; unclear D gene. CDR1 and CDR2 (germline): SQVTM, ANQGSEA. V gave up 5 bases and J gave up 4 bases, with 18 bases separating them. This CDR3 is 15 amino acids long. The CDR3 protein is CSVQSWSGDYNEQFF. CDR3 sequence (DNA): TGCAGCGTTCAGTCATGGTCCGGAGATTACAATGAGCAGTTCTTC.

On this clone itself: The sample holds other DNA sequences that translate to the same CDR3. The chain joins TRBV9 to TRBJ1-3; no firm D call. Germline values: CDR1 SGDLS, CDR2 YYNGEE. CDR3 length: 14 residues. V shed 3 bases and J shed 0 bases, with 7 bases lying between them. CDR3 DNA: TGTGCCAGCAGCGCTACCGGCTCTGGAAACACCATATATTTT. Its translation: CASSATGSGNTIYF.

The chain is built from TRBV9 and TRBJ2-3, with unresolved D. The CDR3 is made up of 15 amino acids. Looked up from germline, CDR1 is SGDLS and CDR2 is YYNGEE. The V gene lost 0 bases and the J gene lost 0 bases, with 8 bases spanning the gap. This CDR3 is CASSVVGLSTDTQYF. The CDR3 DNA reads TGTGCCAGCAGCGTAGTTGGGCTTAGCACAGATACGCAGTATTTT.

This rearrangement joins TRBV5-1 to TRBJ1-5, with a tentative D call TRBD1 (6 bases). The V end was cut by 1 base, the J end by 11 bases, with 16 bases between. CDR1 SGHRS and CDR2 YFSETQ come from the germline V gene. The CDR3 has 14 amino acids. The CDR3: CASSLTGKGKTQHF. The CDR3 bases are TGCGCCAGCAGCTTGACAGGGAAGGGGAAGACCCAGCATTTT.